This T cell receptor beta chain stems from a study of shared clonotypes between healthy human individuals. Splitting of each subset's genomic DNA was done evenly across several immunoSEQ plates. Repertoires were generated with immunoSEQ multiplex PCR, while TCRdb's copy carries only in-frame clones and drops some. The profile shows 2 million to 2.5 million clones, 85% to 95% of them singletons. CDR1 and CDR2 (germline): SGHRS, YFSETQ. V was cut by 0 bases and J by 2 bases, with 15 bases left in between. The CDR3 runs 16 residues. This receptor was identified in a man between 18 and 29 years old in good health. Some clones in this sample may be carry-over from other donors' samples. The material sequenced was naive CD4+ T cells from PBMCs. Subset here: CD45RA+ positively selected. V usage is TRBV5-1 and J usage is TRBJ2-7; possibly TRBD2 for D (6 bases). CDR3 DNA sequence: TGCGCCAGCAGCTTGGGGCGCCTAGCGAGTACCTACGAGCAGTACTTC. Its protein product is CASSLGRLASTYEQYF.